This T cell receptor (beta chain) stems from a study of blood T cell repertoires in COVID-19 (dated by TCRdb to 2020 to 2022). Concerning the study at large: The collaborator samples originated in the United States, Italy and Spain and spanned the acute and convalescent phases of COVID-19. The samples were drawn from two sources: the first 160 participants of the ongoing ImmuneRACE study, and 950 to 1,500 subjects contributed by 6 global collaborators. The prospective study material was composed of cDNA or gDNA derived from T cells, B-cell-depleted T cells, or PBMCs. Deeply sampled blood TCRbeta repertoires from subjects exposed to, actively infected with, or recovered from COVID-19 were included in the dataset. The repertoires were released in a freely available public database meant as a resource for research on the immune response to SARS-CoV-2. Nearly every sample came with metadata listing a de-identified subject ID, COVID-19 status, age in years and sex. Where available, HLA class I and class II types were obtained from metadata supplied by the sample provider rather than from assay-based typing.

With regard to this clone: It lacks a known antigen. Within one base of it there is no much larger clone, and no base qualities were kept.

TCRbeta CDR3 regions were amplified from genomic DNA by means of the immunoSEQ Assay, a bias-controlled multiplex PCR. The source study handled its data this way. Nucleated cell counts per sample were estimated from amplification of reference gene primers within the assay. To quantify the absolute abundance of each unique TCRbeta CDR3 rearrangement, sequence reads were collapsed and filtered. Productive Simpson clonality was computed per sample as the square root of Simpson's diversity index over productive rearrangements. TCRdb obtained this table from immuneACCESS and retained in-frame rearrangements with V and J assigned. These tables miss some clones; where compared with another copy, unresolved V genes account for less than half of the shortfall, and the remainder is unexplained. V, J and clone size were drawn from that table, and D and trimming were deduced from the DNA. The sample table contains around 500,000 clones; only one count was recorded for roughly 88% of them. 1.5% to 2% of the sample belongs to the ten largest clones.

What the research found in general, with its limitations: The quantity of clinical and demographic metadata differed by source and by participant and was supplied without curation.

Participants in the prospective study were enrolled through a virtual design, were aged roughly 18 to 100 years, and lived in fewer than 30 United States geographic areas. Cohort assignment in the prospective study relied on participant-reported clinical history from a screening survey and a study questionnaire. For ImmuneRACE Cohort 3, a participant was defined as recovered based on two consecutive negative NP/OP PCR tests, clearance by a healthcare professional, or resolution of symptoms. In the prospective study, whole blood, serum and a nasopharyngeal or oropharyngeal swab were collected from each participant by mobile phlebotomists. Participants in the prospective study had the option to provide additional blood draws and questionnaires over an approximately 2-month period. Before DNA extraction, prospective study blood samples were shipped either frozen or at room temperature. The sample consisted of PBMCs or T cells enriched from blood (not recorded which). The TCR sequence derives from a woman aged 35 to 49 who had recovered from COVID-19.

In nucleotides, the sequence is TGCGCCAGCAGCCAAGAATCCGGACAGGGGACCACCTACGAGCAGTACTTC. It translates to CASSQESGQGTTYEQYF. The chain links TRBV4-3 with TRBJ2-7; 9 junctional bases match TRBD1. The CDR3 sequence holds 17 residues, the cysteine and phenylalanine included. This entry keeps only the CDR3 DNA: 51 bases, framed from base 1. V has 0 bases trimmed and J has 2 bases trimmed; junction bases matching no gene number 8. CDR1 and CDR2 (LGHNA, YSLEER) derive from the germline V gene.